Below, one T cell receptor beta chain is given with its context. Its target is unknown. Given a much more abundant clone one base away, this may be a read error. TCRdb independently ran MiXCR on the 5' RACE reads; one entry per CDR3 protein. The table has 160,000 or so distinct CDR3 sequences, around 7% seen once. This record comes from a study of T cells after yellow fever vaccination. Germline V gives CDR1 SQVTM, CDR2 ANQGSEA. This CDR3 has 14 residues. Study-wide results and limits: Bulk-population clonotypes that are abundant could appear as contaminants in FACS-sorted repertoires. Most clones from primary vaccination resurfaced after the booster (around 97% CD4, more than 75% CD8).

The input for sequencing was CD4+ T cells sorted from PBMCs, taken 4 to 6 days after the first yellow fever vaccination. This chain joins TRBV29-1 and TRBJ2-2; 9 bases map to TRBD1. The source is a man in his late teens or twenties who received the YFV17D yellow fever vaccine. CDR3 nucleotides: TGCATCGCCGGGACAGGGACCACAGCCGGGGAGCTGTTTTTT. Its translation: CIAGTGTTAGELFF.